In this sample, the clone carrying this TCR beta chain turned up once. Authors' analysis steps: Reference gene primer amplification yielded estimated nucleated cell counts. Generated by immunoSEQ multiplex PCR, the TCRdb table keeps only in-frame clones and is missing some. For V, J and clone size, that table is used; D and trimming come from the DNA. The table lists about 200,000 clones, approximately 82% of them singletons. This sample is drawn from a study of blood T cell repertoires in COVID-19. Per germline, CDR1 GTSNPN and CDR2 SVGIG (reference sequence). This CDR3 is built from 14 residues. The ends were cut back, 4 bases at V and 7 bases at J, with 17 bases in the middle.

This receptor was taken from a human donor in a cohort sampled during active COVID-19. The chain links TRBV30 to TRBJ2-1; maybe TRBD2 (5 bases). The sample was peripheral blood. CDR3 sequence reads: CAWTLGLGGNEQFF. In nucleotides, the CDR3 is TGTGCCTGGACATTAGGGCTCGGCGGGAATGAGCAGTTCTTC.